The entry below gives a single T cell receptor beta chain sequence along with its context. As originally analysed: From reference gene primer amplification, estimates of nucleated cell counts were derived. Using immunoSEQ multiplex PCR, the repertoire was profiled, and TCRdb retains in-frame clones only, with some absent. Clone size and V and J calls were adopted from that table, with D and trimming inferred from the DNA. The sample includes roughly 500,000 clones, roughly 88% of them seen just once. The data stem from a study of blood T cell repertoires in COVID-19. The overall study: The United States, Italy and Spain were the sources of the acute and convalescent COVID-19 samples.

Germline V lookup: CDR1 PRHDT, CDR2 FYEKMQ (reference sequence). This CDR3 region has 15 residues. V lost 1 base and J lost 5; bases outside the gene matches: 7. The cohort comprised adults aged about 18 to 100 years residing in 24 US areas. Which cohort a participant joined came from the clinical history participants gave. The TCR was taken from a woman aged 40 to 50 who had recovered from COVID-19. Sequencing input: PBMCs or T cells enriched from blood (not recorded which). V usage is TRBV13 and J usage is TRBJ2-5; 7 bases line up with TRBD1. The CDR3 DNA reads TGTGCCAGCAGCTTAGTCGGGACCAGGGGGGAGACCCAGTACTTC. This sequence encodes CASSLVGTRGETQYF. Together with reference TRBV13 and TRBJ2-5, the CDR3 gives the full variable domain: AAGVIQSPRHLIKEKRETATLKCYPIPRHDTVYWYQQGPGQDPQFLISFYEKMQSDKGSIPDRFSAQQFSDYHSELNMSSLELGDSALYFCASSLVGTRGETQYFGPGTRLLVL.